This T cell receptor (beta chain) was found in a study of neurological immune-mediated disorders. The CDR3 sequence is 17 residues long. Trimming at V came to 0 bases and at J to 7 bases, leaving 11 bases not matched to a gene. Looked up from germline, CDR1 is LGHDT and CDR2 is YNNKEL (reference sequence). TCRdb re-called the 5' RACE reads through MiXCR, storing one row per CDR3 protein. The sample shows 25,000 to 35,000 distinct CDR3 sequences, around 15% of them seen only once. This clonotype came up many times. The sample taken for sequencing was PBMCs. The chain uses TRBV3-1 and TRBJ2-1; 8 bases are shared with TRBD1. This receptor was taken from a man in his 70s in good health. In DNA, the CDR3 is TGTGCCAGCAGCCAAGATCAGGGTTGGCAGGGGGCTAATGAGCAGTTCTTC. It translates to CASSQDQGWQGANEQFF.